This TCR beta chain was sequenced for a study of blood T cell repertoires in COVID-19. Overall study: Italy, Spain and the United States were the sources of the convalescent and acute COVID-19 samples. T cells, B-cell-depleted T cells, or PBMCs provided the cDNA or gDNA that served as material.

Original analysis: Reference gene primer amplification in the assay estimated nucleated cell counts. The table came from immunoSEQ multiplex PCR; TCRdb's copy has only in-frame clones and leaves some out. V and J calls and clone size are as listed in that table; D and trimming were resolved from the DNA. Of about 55,000 clones in the sample, more than 80% were seen once. The germline V gene has CDR1 LNHDA and CDR2 SQIVND (reference sequence). Trimming took 3 bases from V and 5 from J, leaving 7 bases between them. CDR3 size: 12 residues. The sequencing input was peripheral blood. The chain is built from TRBV19 and TRBJ2-5; D is ambiguous. This sequence was found in a human donor with active COVID-19. The donor label of this sample is uncertain. CDR3 in amino acids: CASSIDRETQYF. CDR3 bases: TGTGCCAGTAGTATCGATCGGGAGACCCAGTACTTC.